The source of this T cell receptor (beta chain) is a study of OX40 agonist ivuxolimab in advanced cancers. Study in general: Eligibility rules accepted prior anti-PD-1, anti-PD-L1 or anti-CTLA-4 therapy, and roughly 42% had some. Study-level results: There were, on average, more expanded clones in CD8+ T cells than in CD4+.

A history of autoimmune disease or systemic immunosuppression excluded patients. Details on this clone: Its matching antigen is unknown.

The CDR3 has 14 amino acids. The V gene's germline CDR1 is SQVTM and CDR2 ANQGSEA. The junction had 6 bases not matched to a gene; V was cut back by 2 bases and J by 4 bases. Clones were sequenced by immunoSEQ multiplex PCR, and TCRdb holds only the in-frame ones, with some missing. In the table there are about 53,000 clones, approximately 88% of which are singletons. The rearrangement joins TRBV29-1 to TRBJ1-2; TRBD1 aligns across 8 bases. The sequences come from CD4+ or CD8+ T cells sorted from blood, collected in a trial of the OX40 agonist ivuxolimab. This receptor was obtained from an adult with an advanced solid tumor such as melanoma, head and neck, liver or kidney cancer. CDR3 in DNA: TGCAGCGTTGAACGTCGGCAGGGGGCCTATGGCTACACCTTC. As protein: CSVERRQGAYGYTF.